This T cell receptor beta chain was obtained from a study of Tregs in tolerant kidney transplant recipients. Study-wide results and limits: Few patients were studied, so findings need validation in larger groups. Biological reproducibility was not directly addressed in this study.

CD4+CD25+CD127- Tregs, CD4+CD25- non-Tregs, CD4 and CD8 cells were sorted. About this clone itself: No antigen is known for it.

TCRdb's table, derived via immunoSEQ multiplex PCR, lists solely in-frame clones and lacks some. The table includes some 240,000 clones, approximately 83% detected once. In germline, CDR1 is SGHNT, CDR2 YYREEE (reference sequence). Trimming cost V 2 bases and J 3 bases; bases outside gene matches: 9. The CDR3 sequence is 18 residues long. The rearrangement joins TRBV5-4 to TRBJ2-7; TRBD2 matches 15 bases. Sequencing used CD4+ T cells from blood. This sequence was found in a human donor in good health. DNA of the CDR3: TGTGCCAGCAGCTTTCCCGGGACTAGCGGGGGGCACGGCTACGAGCAGTACTTC. Residues: CASSFPGTSGGHGYEQYF.